This T cell receptor beta chain was profiled in a study of cytomegalovirus exposure and HLA in healthy donors. Study results and limitations: Among TCR beta chains, those listed as cytomegalovirus-associated numbered some 160. Analysis was carried out at a later point, and it linked a missense DCLRE1C variant to TCR beta V- and J-gene trimming.

Notes on this clone: What it binds is not known.

The PCR had 60 Vbeta and 13 Jbeta primers. Here immunoSEQ multiplex PCR was the method, and the copy in TCRdb shows in-frame clones only, minus some. The table lists 180,000 or so clones, 60% to 80% of them singletons. CDR1 and CDR2 (germline): SGHRS, YFSETQ. With 3 bases removed from V and 0 bases from J, the gap between germline ends came to 11 bases. This CDR3 has 15 amino acids. Sequencing was performed on PBMCs. This sequence was found in a woman in her forties in good health and CMV-seropositive. The V call is TRBV5-1, the J call TRBJ2-3, with D perhaps TRBD2 (5 bases). CDR3 sequence: CASSSQRPSTDTQYF. The CDR3, as DNA: TGCGCCAGCAGCTCACAGCGGCCCAGCACAGATACGCAGTATTTT.